The clone carrying this T cell receptor beta chain appeared once. Sequenced by immunoSEQ multiplex PCR; TCRdb stores in-frame clones only, minus some. In the table there are around 63,000 clones, almost 97% of which are singletons. The V and J ends lost 4 bases and 4 bases respectively, with 15 bases between them. This CDR3 is 15 amino acids long. From germline, CDR1 is SGHRS and CDR2 YFSETQ. The source of the sample is a study of cytomegalovirus exposure and HLA in healthy donors. J is TRBJ1-5 and V is TRBV5-1; possible D gene TRBD1, 5 bases. The specimen was PBMCs. The receptor's source is a woman aged 18-29 years in good health and CMV-seronegative. This chain's CDR3 is CASSPGTGGNQPQHF. In DNA form, the CDR3 reads TGCGCCAGCAGCCCTGGGACTGGGGGAAATCAGCCCCAGCATTTT. Drawing the rest from reference TRBV5-1 and TRBJ1-5, the complete variable domain is KAGVTQTPRYLIKTRGQQVTLSCSPISGHRSVSWYQQTPGQGLQFLFEYFSETQRNKGNFPGRFSGRQFSNSRSEMNVSTLELGDSALYLCASSPGTGGNQPQHFGDGTRLSIL.